The next 24 T cell receptor beta chains were all read from a single sample in a study of tumor-infiltrating lymphocytes in primary liver carcinoma. Out of unsorted whole blood came the blood RNA, and germline DNA was extracted as well. Priming with a constant-region primer yielded TCR beta cDNA from roughly 0.45 ug total RNA. Three nested multiplex PCR rounds of slightly modified ARM-PCR generated TCR beta libraries. The first two PCR rounds used TRBV1-TRBV30 primers with a Cbeta primer, roughly 10 cycles each. TCRdb reprocessed the multiplex PCR reads with MiXCR, giving one entry per CDR3 protein. This table holds 320,000 or so distinct CDR3 sequences, 65% found once. Input material: peripheral blood. The receptor source for this set is a man aged 35 to 55 with primary liver carcinoma and hepatitis B virus infection.

Concerning this clonotype itself: This likely comes from a read error, as the CDR3 has no conserved phenylalanine or tryptophan at its end. This rearrangement joins TRBV11-2 to TRBJ2-3; 14 bases align to TRBD2. Germline V gene sequence: CDR1 SGHAT, CDR2 FQNNGV. There are 16 residues in the CDR3. Trimming removed 6 bases from V and 6 bases from J; junction bases left unmatched: 8. The CDR3 DNA reads TGTGCCAGCAGTCAGGGACTAGCGGGAGTTAAGGATACGCAGTATATT. It encodes CASSQGLAGVKDTQYI.

This clonotype was seen repeatedly, ten times or more. The genes are TRBV5-4 and TRBJ2-2; possible D gene TRBD2, 5 bases. CDR1 and CDR2 from the germline V gene are SGHNT and YYREEE (reference sequence). The CDR3 length is 14 residues. Trimming took 0 bases from V and 4 from J, leaving 7 bases between them. CDR3: CASSLARGTGELFF. The CDR3 DNA reads as TGTGCCAGCAGCTTGGCCCGGGGCACCGGGGAGCTGTTTTTT.

About this clonotype: A much larger clonotype is one base distant, so this may be a read error. The V and J genes are TRBV4-1 and TRBJ1-1; no reliable D call. CDR1 and CDR2 from the germline V gene are MGHRA and YSYEKL. CDR3 size: 13 residues. CDR3 DNA: TGCGCCAGCAGCCAAGAGGGTTGGACTGAAGCTCTCTTT. It yields the protein CASSQEGWTEALF.

Turning to this clonotype: The junction departs from germline at one end; a sequencing error may be responsible. The genes are TRBV6-5 and TRBJ2-7, with TRBD1 matching 7 bases. Germline CDR1 is MNHEY and CDR2 is SVGAGI. The CDR3 has 15 residues. CDR3 in amino acids: CASSYSGGAVYEQHF. In DNA form, the CDR3 reads TGTGCCAGCAGTTACTCAGGGGGCGCCGTGTACGAGCAGCACTTC.

This clonotype was observed many times. The V call is TRBV6-5, the J call TRBJ2-3; D possibly corresponds to TRBD1 (6 bases). Germline CDR1 is MNHEY and CDR2 is SVGAGI. The CDR3 is 16 amino acids. V was clipped by 2 bases and J by 4 bases, with 16 bases between them. The CDR3 spells CASSYDRGQGPDTQYF. Here the CDR3 DNA reads TGTGCCAGCAGTTACGACCGGGGACAAGGGCCAGATACGCAGTATTTT.

The J gene is TRBJ2-1, the V gene TRBV20-1; TRBD2 might be the D (7 bases). CDR3 length equals 15 residues. Deletions cut 5 bases from V and 6 bases from J, with 20 bases between. The germline V gene encodes CDR1 DFQATT and CDR2 SNEGSKA (reference sequence). The CDR3 sequence is CSAEGTRGGGNEQFF. The CDR3 coding sequence is TGCAGTGCTGAGGGGACGAGGGGAGGGGGCAATGAGCAGTTCTTC.

As concerns this clonotype: At one end the junction does not follow the germline gene, possibly because of a read error. The chain links TRBV7-9 to TRBJ2-3; maybe TRBD2 (6 bases). The CDR3 sequence is 14 residues long. The germline V gene encodes CDR1 SEHNR and CDR2 FQNEAQ (reference sequence). The CDR3 spells CASSPPGVTDTHYF. The CDR3 DNA reads as TGTGCCAGCAGCCCGCCGGGAGTCACAGATACGCACTATTTT.

Details on this clonotype: A much larger clone is a single base away; this may be a read error. CDR3 in DNA: TGTGCCAGCAGGAAATTTAGGGATAATCCACCCCTCCACTTT. Amino acids: CASRKFRDNPPLHF. This chain joins TRBV6-6 and TRBJ1-6; D unclear. This CDR3 region has 14 residues. CDR1 is MNHNY, CDR2 SVGAGI, per germline (reference sequence).

A word on this clonotype: This may stem from a read error, because a much larger clone lies one nucleotide away. The CDR3 reads CANIKAGGLSYEQYF. The CDR3 DNA reads as TGTGCCAACATCAAAGCCGGGGGCCTGAGCTACGAGCAGTACTTC. The chain uses TRBV6-2 or TRBV6-3 and TRBJ2-7; tentatively, D is TRBD1 or TRBD2 (6 bases each). From germline, CDR1 is MNHEY and CDR2 SVGEGT. Trimming shortened V by 10 bases and J by 3 bases, and 22 bases separated the two germline ends. This CDR3 spans 15 amino acids.

At least ten counts were recorded for this clonotype. V usage is TRBV6-1 and J usage is TRBJ2-1; TRBD2 aligns across 11 bases. Germline V gene data show CDR1 as MNHNS and CDR2 as SASEGT. Germline trimming cut 7 bases from V and 8 bases from J; bases unmatched to any gene: 10. CDR3 size: 15 residues. Here the CDR3 reads CASNPGVAGGDEQFF. As DNA, the CDR3 is TGTGCCAGCAACCCTGGGGTAGCGGGGGGGGATGAGCAGTTCTTC.

To note about this clonotype: The CDR3 ends on some other residue instead of the conserved phenylalanine or tryptophan, so this is likely a read error. J is TRBJ1-5 and V is TRBV7-8, with D perhaps matching TRBD1 (5 bases). The germline V gene has CDR1 SGHVS and CDR2 FQNEAQ. This CDR3 contains 18 residues. CDR3 protein: CASSSSQIGTFSNQPQHL. The DNA of the CDR3 is TGTGCCAGTAGCTCTAGCCAAATAGGGACCTTTAGCAATCAGCCCCAGCATCTT.

As to this clonotype: This sequence may be a read error, since a much larger clone differs from it by one base. CDR3: CSVTQGLNTHYF. The CDR3 bases are TGCAGCGTTACACAGGGATTAAATACGCATTATTTT. This rearrangement joins TRBV29-1 to TRBJ2-3, with a weak D call TRBD1 (6 bases). CDR3 length: 12 amino acids. CDR1 SQVTM and CDR2 ANQGSEA come from the germline V gene.

This clonotype was seen a few times. The DNA of the CDR3 is TGTGCCAGCAGTTACTCGGCAGGGTGGGGTTCTGGAAACACCATATATTTT. Translating gives CASSYSAGWGSGNTIYF. V gene TRBV6-5 combines with J gene TRBJ1-3; possibly TRBD1 for D (5 bases). V was shortened by 0 bases and J by 1 base, with 13 bases between the two germline ends. CDR1 is MNHEY and CDR2 is SVGAGI in the germline V gene. The CDR3 loop spans 17 amino acids.

Comment on this clonotype: One base away lies a much larger clone, so this may be a sequencing read error. The chain links TRBV6-6 to TRBJ1-4, with D tentatively TRBD1 (5 bases). Germline V gene sequence: CDR1 MNHNY, CDR2 SVGAGI (reference sequence). The CDR3 is 14 residues long. This chain's CDR3 is CASSYGQGNEKLSF. CDR3 sequence (DNA): TGTGCCAGCAGTTACGGGCAGGGCAATGAAAAACTGTCTTTT.

Note on this clonotype: Sequence at one end of the junction differs from germline and may be a read error. The chain has TRBV4-2 and TRBJ1-1, with 8 bases that match TRBD1. Germline V lookup: CDR1 LGHNA, CDR2 YNFKEQ. The CDR3 sequence is 13 residues long. The chain's CDR3 is CTSRGGQGPGAFF. CDR3 sequence (DNA): TGTACCAGCCGGGGCGGACAGGGCCCTGGAGCTTTCTTT.

As for this clonotype: The junction does not match germline at one end; this may be a read error. J is TRBJ2-1 and V is TRBV29-1, with unresolved D. The CDR3 totals 12 residues. Germline V gene data show CDR1 as SQVTM and CDR2 as ANQGSEA. The CDR3 coding sequence is TGCAGCGTTGGGAATGTCATCAATGGGCAGTTCTTC. Encoded protein: CSVGNVINGQFF.

About this clonotype: The germline gene is not matched at one end of the junction; a read error may be the cause. The chain is built from TRBV11-2 and TRBJ2-1; 12 positions match TRBD2. Germline assignment: CDR1 SGHAT and CDR2 FQNNGV. The CDR3 is made up of 19 amino acids. The CDR3 nucleotides are TGCGCCGGCAGTGGAGGGGCTAGCGGGAGGGCCATCGGGTTCGATGAGCAGTTCTTC. Protein: CAGSGGASGRAIGFDEQFF.

Ten or more counts support this clonotype. The CDR3 DNA follows: TGTGCCAGCAGCCAGCTACAAGGGGGGACATATGGCTACACCTTC. Protein sequence: CASSQLQGGTYGYTF. The chain joins TRBV4-2 to TRBJ1-2, with D perhaps matching TRBD1 (6 bases). Per the germline V gene, CDR1 is LGHNA and CDR2 is YNFKEQ. Deletions cut 3 bases from V and 5 bases from J, with 16 bases between. The CDR3 totals 15 residues.

With regard to this clonotype: This may stem from a read error, because a much larger clone lies one nucleotide away. The chain uses TRBV6-2 or TRBV6-3 and TRBJ1-4, with TRBD1 matching 7 bases. Looked up from germline, CDR1 is MNHEY and CDR2 is SVGEGT. The CDR3 runs to 15 residues. The CDR3 DNA follows: TGTGTCAGCAGTGAGTGGACAGGAAACCAAGAAAAACTGTTTTTT. Translating gives CVSSEWTGNQEKLFF.

Details on this clonotype: Given a much more abundant clone one base away, this may be a read error. The J gene is TRBJ2-5, the V gene TRBV5-1, with D unresolved. The ends were cut back, 1 base at V and 5 bases at J, with 12 bases in the middle. There are 14 residues in the CDR3. Germline assignment: CDR1 SGHRS and CDR2 YFSETQ. The CDR3 sequence is CASSLSPPEETQYF. CDR3 DNA: TGCGCCAGCAGCTTGTCCCCACCCGAGGAGACCCAGTACTTC. Using reference TRBV5-1 and TRBJ2-5 for the parts outside the CDR3, the full variable domain is KAGVTQTPRYLIKTRGQQVTLSCSPISGHRSVSWYQQTPGQGLQFLFEYFSETQRNKGNFPGRFSGRQFSNSRSEMNVSTLELGDSALYLCASSLSPPEETQYFGPGTRLLVL.

To note about this clonotype: This could be a read error, since a much larger clone is one nucleotide away. This sequence joins TRBV4-2 and TRBJ2-1; 10 bases map to TRBD2. The CDR3 covers 13 residues. Germline values: CDR1 LGHNA, CDR2 YNFKEQ. CDR3 protein: CTSGTSEYNEQFF. The DNA for the CDR3 is TGTACCAGCGGGACTAGCGAGTACAATGAGCAGTTCTTC.

This clonotype was seen ten or more times. The V and J genes are TRBV6-2 or TRBV6-3 and TRBJ2-7; D may be TRBD2 (5 bases). The CDR3 totals 13 residues. Trimming took 6 bases from V and 5 from J, leaving 14 bases between them. CDR1 and CDR2 from the germline V gene are MNHEY and SVGEGT. CDR3 in DNA: TGTGCCAGCAGGGACGGAGGTCTCCACGAGCAGTACTTC. Protein: CASRDGGLHEQYF.

This clonotype was recorded only once. This may be a read error, as it is one base from a much larger clone. V gene TRBV4-2 combines with J gene TRBJ2-7; TRBD2 matches at 8 bases. The CDR3 covers 15 residues. Germline trimming cut 1 base from V and 7 bases from J; bases unmatched to any gene: 9. Germline V gives CDR1 LGHNA, CDR2 YNFKEQ. The CDR3 here is CASSQGELPGGEQYF. In nucleotides, the CDR3 is TGTGCCAGCAGCCAAGGGGAGCTCCCGGGAGGGGAGCAGTACTTC.

Details on this clonotype: Sequence at one end of the junction differs from germline and may be a read error. The CDR3 loop is CASSSADTGPDTRYF. DNA of the CDR3: TGTGCCAGCAGCTCTGCGGACACAGGGCCAGATACGCGGTACTTT. This chain connects TRBV11-3 to TRBJ2-3, with D perhaps matching TRBD1 (6 bases). Germline CDR1 and CDR2: SGHNT and YENEEA. The CDR3 runs 15 residues.